This TCR beta chain was identified during a study of T cell responses to AZD1222 COVID-19 vaccine. The study, taken as a whole, reports: Most donors were white British and more were female, and clonal diversity was possibly underestimated. Variant regions that are unmutated are reportedly the target of nearly half of spike-specific TCRs. Breadth and depth of Spike-specific TCRs rose after two AZD1222 doses. Just a handful of AZD1222 recipients tested seropositive at baseline.

For this clone: As yet, its antigen is unknown.

Trimming shortened V by 5 bases and J by 7 bases, and 12 bases separated the two germline ends. The CDR3 extends over 13 amino acids. Germline loops: CDR1 MDHEN, CDR2 SYDVKM. Clones were sequenced by immunoSEQ multiplex PCR, and TCRdb holds only the in-frame ones, with some missing. The sample yields around 100,000 clones, roughly 91% seen once. The specimen was peripheral blood, collected on day 0 of AZD1222 vaccination. The source of this sequence is an adult in good health. The chain couples TRBV28 to TRBJ1-5; no clear D. The chain's CDR3 is CASSPTRRQPQHF. For the CDR3, the DNA is TGTGCCAGCAGTCCGACGAGGAGGCAGCCCCAGCATTTT. The full variable domain, its missing parts supplied by reference TRBV28 and TRBJ1-5, is DVKVTQSSRYLVKRTGEKVFLECVQDMDHENMFWYRQDPGLGLRLIYFSYDVKMKEKGDIPEGYSVSREKKERFSLILESASTNQTSMYLCASSPTRRQPQHFGDGTRLSIL.